The entry below gives a single T cell receptor beta chain sequence along with its context. No cognate antigen has been identified for it. Base qualities are missing; no much larger clone stands one base away. V ends up 6 bases short and J 3 bases short, with an unmatched junction base count of 7. CDR1 and CDR2 are drawn from the germline V gene: MNHEY, SVGAGI. The CDR3 runs 14 amino acids, cysteine and phenylalanine included. The read is trimmed to its CDR3 DNA, 42 bases read in frame from base 1. This entry is derived from a study of T cell responses to AZD1222 COVID-19 vaccine (dated by TCRdb to the early 2020s). A note on the overall study: A total of approximately 240 trial participants underwent TCR sequencing, of whom 207 received two doses of AZD1222 and approximately 25 received two doses of the MenACWY control vaccine. Trial participants were enrolled by age into subgroups of 18-55, 56-69 and 70-plus years, and roughly 150, 30 and 60 TCR-sequenced participants, respectively, were included in these subgroups. The full study reports these points: The vaccine-associated CD4 TCRs covered the entire spike protein, and the dominant responses fell in regions 160-218 and 743-854. A significant rise in spike-specific TCR breadth and depth was observed after two AZD1222 doses relative to day 0 and relative to MenACWY recipients. Conclusions about previously exposed vaccinees are limited, since just 6 or 7 AZD1222 recipients were seropositive for SARS-CoV-2 at baseline. Because no day 14 peak-response samples were available, repertoires were characterized only after the peak T cell response. The 56-69-year group was small, and its depth increase did not reach significance, likely because of low power. Most participants were white British and females outnumbered males, and the authors suggested that clonal diversity may have been underestimated. Epitopes outside the regions mutated in the B.1.351 and B.1.1.7 variants were reportedly recognized by nearly half of the unique spike-specific TCRs.

The CDR3 regions of human TCRbeta chains were analyzed by immunosequencing. In the paper's pipeline: Repertoire TCRs were matched against a reference library of SARS-CoV-2-specific TCRs generated with the MIRA antigen-specificity platform. Breadth was defined as the fraction of unique TCRs that were SARS-CoV-2-associated, and depth was defined as the fraction of total T cells that were SARS-CoV-2-associated. Each spike-specific TCR was assigned to its reactive spike region and to a CD4 or CD8 class using the MIRA data. Log10-transformed breadth and depth values were compared by one-way ANOVA with Sidak's multiple comparisons tests. As stored in TCRdb, this immuneACCESS dataset retains in-frame rearrangements with V and J assigned. A fraction of the clones does not appear; measured against another copy, unresolved V genes explain less than half of the discrepancy, and the remainder lacks a known reason. Clone size and the V and J calls come from that table; the DNA yielded D and trimming. The sample table contains tens of thousands of clones; only one count was recorded for more than 75% of them. Approximately 4.5% of the sample lies in the top ten.

What the time point label conveys for this sample: baseline before first vaccination. This sample's treatment or condition label indicates: meningococcal conjugate vaccine given as trial control. The vaccinee samples were drawn from two UK trials, COV001 and COV002, one of which was a single-blind randomized controlled phase 2/3 trial testing AZD1222 (ChAdOx1 nCoV-19) in healthy adults. For TCRbeta chain sequencing, PBMC samples from trial participants were taken at day 0 and at day 28 after the second dose. The sample here was peripheral blood, taken on day 0 of MenACWY control vaccination. The source is an adult in good health. The chain uses TRBV6-5 and TRBJ2-7, with 8 middle bases fitting TRBD2. The CDR3 here reads CASSLGLANYEQYF. The DNA reads TGTGCCAGCAGCCTCGGACTAGCAAACTACGAGCAGTACTTC.